These T cell receptor beta chains were read from a single sample in a study of blood T cell repertoires in COVID-19. Repertoires were generated with immunoSEQ multiplex PCR, while TCRdb's copy carries only in-frame clones and drops some. Of about 200,000 clones in the sample, roughly 87% were seen once. Sequences were obtained from peripheral blood. Receptor source: a man in his forties with active or convalescent COVID-19. Each CDR3 is given with its conserved first and last residue. Clone size appears in some rows only: once, few, many, or a class for an expanded clone.

clone_size,v_call,j_call,cdr3_aa
-,TRBV10-1,TRBJ1-1,CASSLNLNTEAFF
-,TRBV6-5,TRBJ1-2,CASNLLDRDNYGYTF
-,TRBV19,TRBJ1-1,CASSIGGGAAFF
-,TRBV7-8,TRBJ2-7,CASSLGRARVEQYF
-,TRBV7-3,TRBJ2-3,CASSFLAGGDTQYF
-,TRBV10-3,TRBJ2-3,CAISDGAGPGTDTQYF
-,TRBV28,TRBJ2-4,CAAGGQTF
-,TRBV28,TRBJ1-4,CASREMGRTNEKLFF
-,TRBV28,TRBJ2-3,CASSPSYRDRANFGSITDTQYF
-,TRBV12-3/TRBV12-4,TRBJ1-1,CASSLFRDTEAFF
-,TRBV2,TRBJ1-5,CASSDLAGRGGKQPQHF
-,TRBV5-1,TRBJ2-1,CASSFETGAYNEQFF
-,TRBV28,TRBJ2-1,CASSLLQYLEQFF
-,TRBV7-3,TRBJ1-2,CASSLVEVFGYTF
-,TRBV27,TRBJ2-7,CASSPAPGGSYEQYF
-,TRBV19,TRBJ1-1,CASSPRQNTEAFF
once,TRBV28,TRBJ1-2,CASKTGIDGYTF
-,TRBV5-6,TRBJ1-1,CASSLPSERDTEAFF
-,TRBV21-1,TRBJ1-2,CASSKGGQGFYGYTF
-,TRBV27,TRBJ1-1,CASSLGQGRSTEAFF
-,TRBV19,TRBJ2-6,CASTLFPGANVLTF
-,TRBV9,TRBJ2-7,CASSTQPQTRYEQYF
-,TRBV21-1,TRBJ1-4,CASSLPQGDVGNEKLFF
-,TRBV27,TRBJ2-7,CASSLSGRNEQYF
-,TRBV6-5,TRBJ1-2,CASIGGTNYGYTF
-,TRBV4-1,TRBJ1-1,CASSLLEGGNTEAFF
-,TRBV10-1,TRBJ1-1,CASSEGGIRGNTEAFF
-,TRBV2,TRBJ1-1,CASSVKTENTEAFF
-,TRBV28,TRBJ2-3,CASSLSSPLNTGGTDTQYF
-,TRBV7-9,TRBJ2-2,CASSRTETGELFF
once,TRBV7-8,TRBJ1-2,CASSFDLPLKGSYTF
-,TRBV9,TRBJ1-1,CASSPRGDRGQGTEAFF